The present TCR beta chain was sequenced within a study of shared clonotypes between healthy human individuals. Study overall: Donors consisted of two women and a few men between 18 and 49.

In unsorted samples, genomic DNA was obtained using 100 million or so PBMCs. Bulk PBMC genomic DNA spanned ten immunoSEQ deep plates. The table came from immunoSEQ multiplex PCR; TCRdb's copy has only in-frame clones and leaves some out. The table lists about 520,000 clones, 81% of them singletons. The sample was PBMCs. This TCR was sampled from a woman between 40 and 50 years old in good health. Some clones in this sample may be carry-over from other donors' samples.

For the CDR3, the DNA is TGTGCCAGCAGCTCCGGGACTAGCGGGAGGGTCGATGAGCAGTTCTTC. It translates to CASSSGTSGRVDEQFF. This rearrangement joins TRBV11-3 to TRBJ2-1; TRBD2 aligns across 16 bases. The CDR3 spans 16 residues. The germline CDR1 and CDR2 sequences are SGHNT and YENEEA. V lost 4 bases and J lost 8; bases outside the gene matches: 5.